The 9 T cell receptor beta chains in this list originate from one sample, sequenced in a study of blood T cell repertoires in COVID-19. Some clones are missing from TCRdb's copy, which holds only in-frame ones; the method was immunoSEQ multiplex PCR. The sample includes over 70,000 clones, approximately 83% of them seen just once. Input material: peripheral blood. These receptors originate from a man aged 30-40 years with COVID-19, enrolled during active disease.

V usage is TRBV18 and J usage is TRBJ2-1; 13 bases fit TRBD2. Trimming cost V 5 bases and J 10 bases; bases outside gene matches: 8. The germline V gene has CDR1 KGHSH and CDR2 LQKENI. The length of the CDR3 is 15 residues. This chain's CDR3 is CASSLGLAGAGEQFF. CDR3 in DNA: TGTGCCAGCTCATTAGGACTAGCGGGAGCGGGGGAGCAGTTCTTC. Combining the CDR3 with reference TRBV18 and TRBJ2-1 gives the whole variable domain NAGVMQNPRHLVRRRGQEARLRCSPMKGHSHVYWYRQLPEEGLKFMVYLQKENIIDESGMPKERFSAEFPKEGPSILRIQQVVRGDSAAYFCASSLGLAGAGEQFFGPGTRLTVL.

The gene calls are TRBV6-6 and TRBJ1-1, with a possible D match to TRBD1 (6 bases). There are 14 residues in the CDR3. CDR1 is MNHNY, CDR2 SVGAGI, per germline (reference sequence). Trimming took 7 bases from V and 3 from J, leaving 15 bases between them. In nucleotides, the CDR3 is TGTGCCAGCATTCAGAAAACAGGGCACACTGAAGCTTTCTTT. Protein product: CASIQKTGHTEAFF.

CDR3 protein: CASSQMPDRDSDYGYTF. CDR3 sequence (DNA): TGCGCCAGCAGCCAAATGCCGGACAGGGACAGCGACTATGGCTACACCTTC. This chain joins TRBV4-3 and TRBJ1-2; 8 nucleotides line up with TRBD1. Germline V gene lookup returns CDR1 LGHNA and CDR2 YSLEER. This CDR3 contains 17 residues. Trimming at V came to 2 bases and at J to 3 bases, leaving 11 bases not matched to a gene.

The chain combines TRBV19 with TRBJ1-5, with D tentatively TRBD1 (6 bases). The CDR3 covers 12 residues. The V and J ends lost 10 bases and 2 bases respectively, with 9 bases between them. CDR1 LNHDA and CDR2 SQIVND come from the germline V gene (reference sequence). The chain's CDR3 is CAIEGGNQPQHF. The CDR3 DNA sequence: TGTGCCATCGAGGGGGGCAATCAGCCCCAGCATTTT.

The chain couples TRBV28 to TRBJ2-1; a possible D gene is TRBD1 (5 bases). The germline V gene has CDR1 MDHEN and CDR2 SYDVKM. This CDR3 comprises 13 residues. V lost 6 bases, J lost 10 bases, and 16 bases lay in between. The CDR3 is CASRLQGFREQFF. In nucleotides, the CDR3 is TGTGCCAGCAGACTCCAGGGATTCCGGGAGCAGTTCTTC.

The CDR3 coding sequence is TGTGCCAGCAGTTACGTAGCGGGAGGGTCCTTCGGGGAGCTGTTTTTT. This codes for CASSYVAGGSFGELFF. V is TRBV6-2 or TRBV6-3 and J is TRBJ2-2; 11 positions agree with TRBD2. V was clipped by 2 bases and J by 7 bases; unmatched bases: 6. Germline V gene data show CDR1 as MNHEY and CDR2 as SVGEGT. This CDR3 has 16 amino acids.

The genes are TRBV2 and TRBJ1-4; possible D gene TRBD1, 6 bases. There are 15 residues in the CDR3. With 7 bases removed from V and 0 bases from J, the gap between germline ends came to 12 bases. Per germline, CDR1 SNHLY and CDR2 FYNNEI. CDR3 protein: CASKLDSPTNEKLFF. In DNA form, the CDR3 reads TGTGCCAGCAAGTTGGACAGCCCAACTAATGAAAAACTGTTTTTT.

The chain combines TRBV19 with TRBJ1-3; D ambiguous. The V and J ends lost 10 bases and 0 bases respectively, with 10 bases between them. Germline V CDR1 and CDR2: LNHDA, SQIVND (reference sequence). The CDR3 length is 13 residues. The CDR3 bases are TGTGCCACCCGCCCAGTCTCTGGAAACACCATATATTTT. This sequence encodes CATRPVSGNTIYF. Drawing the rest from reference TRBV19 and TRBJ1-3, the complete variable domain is DGGITQSPKYLFRKEGQNVTLSCEQNLNHDAMYWYRQDPGQGLRLIYYSQIVNDFQKGDIAEGYSVSREKKESFPLTVTSAQKNPTAFYLCATRPVSGNTIYFGEGSWLTVV.

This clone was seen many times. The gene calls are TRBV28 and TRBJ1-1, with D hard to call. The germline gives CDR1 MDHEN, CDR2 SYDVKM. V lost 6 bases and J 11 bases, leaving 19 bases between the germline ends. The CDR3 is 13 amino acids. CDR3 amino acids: CASSLLRSREAFF. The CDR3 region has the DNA TGTGCCAGCAGCTTACTCAGATCAAGGGAGGCTTTCTTT. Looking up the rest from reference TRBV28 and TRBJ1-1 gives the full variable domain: DVKVTQSSRYLVKRTGEKVFLECVQDMDHENMFWYRQDPGLGLRLIYFSYDVKMKEKGDIPEGYSVSREKKERFSLILESASTNQTSMYLCASSLLRSREAFFGQGTRLTVV.